Listed below are T cell receptor beta chains from one sample, sequenced in a study of blood T cell repertoires in COVID-19. Some clones are missing from TCRdb's copy, which holds only in-frame ones; the method was immunoSEQ multiplex PCR. The sample yields hundreds of thousands of clones, nearly 90% seen once. What was sequenced was PBMCs or T cells enriched from blood (not recorded which). Source of these receptors: a woman aged 18 to 35 who had been exposed to COVID-19. CDR3s leave out the opening cysteine and the closing phenylalanine or tryptophan.

J gene | V gene | CDR3 protein
TRBJ1-2 | TRBV28 | ASSQSIARGLRDGYT
TRBJ2-7 | TRBV11-3 | ASSLGGGEGYEQY
TRBJ2-2 | TRBV12-2 | ASRLVAGENTGELF
TRBJ2-2 | TRBV5-1 | AARDRDSNTGELF
TRBJ2-3 | TRBV5-1 | ASSPPPRDTQY
TRBJ2-1 | TRBV4-1 | ASSQTSRDRRLNEQF
TRBJ1-2 | TRBV5-6 | ASSPGGTTLNYGYT
TRBJ1-2 | TRBV14 | ASSQKGVIGSWDGYT
TRBJ2-5 | TRBV10-3 | AIRGGREETQY
TRBJ1-1 | TRBV4-1 | ASSQDRRMGGTEAF
TRBJ2-1 | TRBV4-1 | ASSPWTGRHEQF
TRBJ1-5 | TRBV10-3 | AISEVPGHQYSNQPQH
TRBJ1-3 | TRBV7-2 | ASSAGTASGNTIY
TRBJ1-1 | TRBV11-1 | ASSLDRMNTEAF
TRBJ2-6 | TRBV2 | ASSERSGANVLT
TRBJ1-5 | TRBV27 | ASSPDSGSNQPQH
TRBJ2-7 | TRBV21-1 | ASSTRTRQYIQSSYEQY
TRBJ2-7 | TRBV5-5 | ASRPVGGRYEQY
TRBJ2-1 | TRBV12-5 | ASGKGPGGNEQF
TRBJ2-1 | TRBV6-5 | ASGLAGWNEQF
TRBJ2-1 | TRBV11-1 | ASSLPTGPMGFEQF
TRBJ2-4 | TRBV19 | ASRLDGSAHPYIQY
TRBJ1-5 | TRBV19 | ASSMGDRGSVQPQH
TRBJ2-3 | TRBV7-8 | ASRILAGAPGTDTQY
TRBJ2-1 | TRBV10-1 | ASSRERYNEQF
TRBJ1-1 | TRBV11-2 | ASSLDLSVTVNTEAF
TRBJ2-3 | TRBV2 | ASRGTSTDTQY
TRBJ2-2 | TRBV7-7 | ASSSSAGTSLTGELF
TRBJ2-1 | TRBV14 | ASSPLTGGGNEQF
TRBJ2-5 | TRBV28 | ASSFGQNQETQY
TRBJ1-5 | TRBV12-3/TRBV12-4 | ASSLWGLQPQH
TRBJ2-1 | TRBV7-2 | ASSFPSLMTSEDYNEQF
TRBJ1-1 | TRBV12-3/TRBV12-4 | ASGRGEAF
TRBJ2-7 | TRBV14 | ASSPGQGVGHEQY
TRBJ1-2 | TRBV2 | ASIPRGDTNLFNYGYT
TRBJ1-2 | TRBV29-1 | SAGGVDGYT
TRBJ2-2 | TRBV15 | ATSRALASGSIDTGELF
TRBJ2-2 | TRBV5-1 | ASSLSGTANTGELF
TRBJ2-1 | TRBV11-3 | ASSPRLAGYSEQF
TRBJ2-2 | TRBV5-1 | ASSLTSGSATGELF
TRBJ1-1 | TRBV18 | ASSSRVNTEAF
TRBJ2-3 | TRBV7-3 | ASSLTPGLAADTQY
TRBJ2-3 | TRBV7-9 | ARSSGPSTDTQY
TRBJ1-3 | TRBV28 | ASSLRQTVGNTIY
TRBJ2-1 | TRBV27 | ARQASGRAKGSNEQF
TRBJ2-1 | TRBV28 | ASSLLAGGGDYNEQF
TRBJ1-5 | TRBV10-2 | ASSESLNRPNQPQH
TRBJ1-6 | TRBV7-9 | ASSPGGAGNSPLH
TRBJ2-5 | TRBV11-1 | ASSFSETQY
TRBJ1-5 | TRBV28 | ASSLERLSNQPQH